What follows describes a single T cell receptor beta chain. The antigen is unknown. Sequence at one end of the junction differs from germline and may be a read error. Multiplex PCR in two rounds served to amplify TCR beta CDR3 from genomic DNA. The first PCR round targeted every TRBV and TRBJ gene with specific primers. TCRdb recomputed calls from the multiplex PCR reads with MiXCR, one row per CDR3 protein. The sample carries just over 30,000 distinct CDR3 sequences, around 32% recorded once. The data were obtained in a study of prognosis after radiotherapy for stage I lung cancer. Study-level information: 10 to 15 men and roughly six women, aged about 50 to 85 and with a median age of about 74 years, made up the patients. Among the patients, several had squamous cell carcinoma and twelve had adenocarcinoma.

The study, taken as a whole, reports: Patients developing distant metastases showed lower Shannon entropy after stereotactic body radiation therapy. Counted unique TCR clones declined after stereotactic body radiation therapy (median approximately 10,000 versus 7,000).

The source of this sequence is a donor older than 45 with non-small cell lung cancer. Material: PBMCs, obtained before or after stereotactic body radiation therapy (not recorded which).

CDR3 in DNA: TGTGCCACCATTGATTCGACCAGCGGGCGCACAGATACGCAGTATTTT. Amino acids: CATIDSTSGRTDTQYF. This chain connects TRBV24-1 to TRBJ2-3, with D perhaps TRBD2 (6 bases). The CDR3 runs to 16 residues. Germline-derived CDR1 and CDR2 are KGHDR and SFDVKD.